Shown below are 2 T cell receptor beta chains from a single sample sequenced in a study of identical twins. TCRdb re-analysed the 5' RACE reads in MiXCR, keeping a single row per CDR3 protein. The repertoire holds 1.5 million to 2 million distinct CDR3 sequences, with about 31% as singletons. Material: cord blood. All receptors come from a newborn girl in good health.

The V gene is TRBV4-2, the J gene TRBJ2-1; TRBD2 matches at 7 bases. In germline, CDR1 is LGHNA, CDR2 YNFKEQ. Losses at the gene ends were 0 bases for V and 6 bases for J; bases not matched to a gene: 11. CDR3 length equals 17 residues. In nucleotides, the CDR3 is TGTGCCAGCAGCCAAGATCTGCCGGCTAGCGGTCTCAATGAGCAGTTCTTC. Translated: CASSQDLPASGLNEQFF.

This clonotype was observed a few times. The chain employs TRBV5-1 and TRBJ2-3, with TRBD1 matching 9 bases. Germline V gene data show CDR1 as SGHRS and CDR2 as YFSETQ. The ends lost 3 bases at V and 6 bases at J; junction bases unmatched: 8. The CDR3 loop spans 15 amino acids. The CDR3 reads CASSSRTGVADTQYF. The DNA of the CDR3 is TGCGCCAGCAGCTCCCGGACAGGGGTTGCGGATACGCAGTATTTT.